The 26 T cell receptor beta chains below come from one sample, sequenced in a study of blood T cell repertoires in COVID-19. Sequenced by immunoSEQ multiplex PCR; TCRdb stores in-frame clones only, minus some. The sample shows around 280,000 clones, almost 90% of them seen only once. The sample was peripheral blood. The source of these receptors is a woman aged 25 to 39 with COVID-19, enrolled during active disease.

This chain connects TRBV5-6 to TRBJ1-4; D not resolved. This CDR3 contains 14 residues. CDR1 and CDR2 from the germline V gene are SGHDT and YYEEEE. The V and J ends lost 0 bases and 8 bases respectively, with 11 bases between them. In nucleotides, the CDR3 is TGTGCCAGCAGCTTGGAACAGCATGGGGAAAAACTGTTTTTT. This translates into CASSLEQHGEKLFF.

The J gene is TRBJ2-5, the V gene TRBV19; D might be TRBD1 (6 bases). CDR1 is LNHDA and CDR2 is SQIVND in the germline V gene (reference sequence). Trimming cost V 3 bases and J 2 bases, with 13 bases left between them. The CDR3 loop spans 15 amino acids. As DNA, the CDR3 is TGTGCCAGTAGTATCGCCACAGGGAGACAAGAGACCCAGTACTTC. It codes for CASSIATGRQETQYF.

The rearrangement joins TRBV3-1 (or the pseudogene TRBV3-2) to TRBJ2-1; possible D gene TRBD2, 6 bases. This CDR3 is built from 16 residues. From germline, CDR1 is LGHDT and CDR2 YNNKEL (reference sequence). The V end lost 1 base, the J end lost 1 base, and 11 bases lay between the germline ends. CDR3 bases: TGTGCCAGCAGCCAAGTGGGGGAGGTGTCCTACAATGAGCAGTTCTTC. This sequence encodes CASSQVGEVSYNEQFF.

The V and J genes are TRBV5-6 and TRBJ2-2; D perhaps matches TRBD1 (6 bases). The CDR3 covers 15 residues. Between the trimmed V and J ends, which lost 2 bases and 6 bases, there was a span of 14 bases. The germline V gene has CDR1 SGHDT and CDR2 YYEEEE. The CDR3 is CASSFYSGAAGELFF. The CDR3 DNA is TGTGCCAGCAGCTTTTATTCAGGGGCCGCCGGGGAGCTGTTTTTT.

CDR3 region: CASNLRRAGANYGYTF. The CDR3 DNA sequence: TGTGCCAGCAACCTGAGAAGGGCGGGGGCGAACTATGGCTACACCTTC. The rearrangement uses TRBV9 and TRBJ1-2, with a tentative D call TRBD1 (6 bases). Germline V gene lookup returns CDR1 SGDLS and CDR2 YYNGEE. With 6 bases removed from V and 2 bases from J, the gap between germline ends came to 20 bases. The CDR3 contains 16 residues. Based on the CDR3 plus reference TRBV9 and TRBJ1-2, the full variable domain is DSGVTQTPKHLITATGQRVTLRCSPRSGDLSVYWYQQSLDQGLQFLIQYYNGEERAKGNILERFSAQQFPDLHSELNLSSLELGDSALYFCASNLRRAGANYGYTFGSGTRLTVV.

V gene TRBV28 combines with J gene TRBJ1-1, with a tentative D call TRBD1 (6 bases). Germline-derived CDR1 and CDR2 are MDHEN and SYDVKM. Trimming removed 1 base at V and 3 bases at J, with 9 bases between. This CDR3 spans 14 amino acids. Here the CDR3 DNA reads TGTGCCAGCAGTTTATTCAGGGGTTACACTGAAGCTTTCTTT. It specifies CASSLFRGYTEAFF.

V usage is TRBV19 and J usage is TRBJ2-3; possibly TRBD2 for D (5 bases). The CDR3 contains 17 residues. V shed 6 bases and J shed 0 bases, with 19 bases lying between them. CDR1 LNHDA and CDR2 SQIVND come from the germline V gene (reference sequence). In DNA, the CDR3 is TGTGCCAGTAGCCCCTGGCTCGCCGGGGTCAGCACAGATACGCAGTATTTT. This codes for CASSPWLAGVSTDTQYF. Variable domain in full (rest from reference TRBV19 and TRBJ2-3): DGGITQSPKYLFRKEGQNVTLSCEQNLNHDAMYWYRQDPGQGLRLIYYSQIVNDFQKGDIAEGYSVSREKKESFPLTVTSAQKNPTAFYLCASSPWLAGVSTDTQYFGPGTRLTVL.

This clone was counted only a few times. The chain carries TRBV5-1 and TRBJ1-1; TRBD1 might be the D (6 bases). CDR1 and CDR2 (germline): SGHRS, YFSETQ. The CDR3 has 14 residues. V was pared by 2 bases and J by 3 bases, with 11 bases between. The CDR3 protein is CASSLTGPHTEAFF. For the CDR3, the DNA is TGCGCCAGCAGCTTAACAGGGCCCCACACTGAAGCTTTCTTT.

A note on this clone: Other nucleotide sequences in the sample specify the same CDR3. The V gene is TRBV15, the J gene TRBJ1-2, with TRBD1 identical over 9 bases. The junction had 7 bases not matched to a gene; V was cut back by 3 bases and J by 2 bases. Germline V gives CDR1 LNHNV, CDR2 YYDKDF (reference sequence). CDR3 length: 16 amino acids. Here the CDR3 reads CATSRSGQGDNYGYTF. The DNA for the CDR3 is TGTGCCACCAGCAGGTCGGGACAGGGAGACAACTATGGCTACACCTTC. The variable domain in full, completed from reference TRBV15 and TRBJ1-2, reads DAMVIQNPRYQVTQFGKPVTLSCSQTLNHNVMYWYQQKSSQAPKLLFHYYDKDFNNEADTPDNFQSRRPNTSFCFLDIRSPGLGDTAMYLCATSRSGQGDNYGYTFGSGTRLTVV.

The V call is TRBV6-5, the J call TRBJ2-2; 10 bases align to TRBD2. V shed 2 bases and J 3 bases; nucleotides not matched to a gene: 0. Germline assignment: CDR1 MNHEY and CDR2 SVGAGI. CDR3 size: 15 residues. The CDR3 reads CASSYLAGDTGELFF. CDR3 in DNA: TGTGCCAGCAGTTACCTAGCGGGAGACACCGGGGAGCTGTTTTTT.

V and J are TRBV12-5 and TRBJ1-5, with D tentatively TRBD1 (6 bases). Germline CDR1 and CDR2: LGHNT and FRNRAP. CDR3 length: 19 amino acids. The ends were cut back, 0 bases at V and 2 bases at J, with 20 bases in the middle. The CDR3 sequence is CASGLVPDGTSPGNQPQHF. Here the CDR3 DNA reads TGTGCTAGTGGTTTGGTACCGGATGGGACATCCCCCGGCAATCAGCCCCAGCATTTT.

This rearrangement joins TRBV11-2 to TRBJ2-7, with D unresolved. The CDR3 covers 12 residues. V was shortened by 1 base and J by 2 bases, with 3 bases between the two germline ends. Per germline, CDR1 SGHAT and CDR2 FQNNGV. In DNA, the CDR3 is TGTGCCAGCAGCTTAGCCACCTACGAGCAGTACTTC. The encoded protein is CASSLATYEQYF.

The rearrangement links TRBV18 to TRBJ1-1, with TRBD1 as a possible D gene (6 bases). Trimming shortened V by 3 bases and J by 6 bases, and 14 bases separated the two germline ends. The CDR3 spans 14 residues. Per the germline V gene, CDR1 is KGHSH and CDR2 is LQKENI. CDR3 in DNA: TGTGCCAGCTCACCGCAGGGGAGGGGAGCTGAAGCTTTCTTT. Protein product: CASSPQGRGAEAFF. Supplemented by reference TRBV18 and TRBJ1-1, the full variable domain reads NAGVMQNPRHLVRRRGQEARLRCSPMKGHSHVYWYRQLPEEGLKFMVYLQKENIIDESGMPKERFSAEFPKEGPSILRIQQVVRGDSAAYFCASSPQGRGAEAFFGQGTRLTVV.

This chain links TRBV24-1 with TRBJ1-5; D is ambiguous. CDR1 and CDR2 (germline): KGHDR, SFDVKD. This CDR3 comprises 13 residues. V was trimmed by 4 bases and J by 4 bases, leaving 7 bases between them. The CDR3 DNA follows: TGTGCCACCAGTGACGGGAAAAATCAGCCCCAGCATTTT. Translating it yields CATSDGKNQPQHF.

V gene TRBV5-6 combines with J gene TRBJ2-2; TRBD1 is a possible D gene (6 bases). The V and J ends lost 0 bases and 3 bases respectively, with 9 bases between them. The CDR3 is 15 amino acids. The V gene's germline CDR1 is SGHDT and CDR2 YYEEEE. CDR3 residues: CASSLARGYTGELFF. The CDR3 region has the DNA TGTGCCAGCAGCTTGGCAAGGGGGTACACCGGGGAGCTGTTTTTT.

This clone was counted a single time. The chain joins TRBV5-1 to TRBJ2-7; TRBD2 matches at 14 bases. CDR3 length equals 15 residues. Germline loops: CDR1 SGHRS, CDR2 YFSETQ. V shed 0 bases, J shed 6 bases, and the junction held 2 bases outside the gene matches. As DNA, the CDR3 is TGCGCCAGCAGCTTGGAGGGACTAGCGGGAGCCGAGCAGTACTTC. This translates into CASSLEGLAGAEQYF.

The rearrangement uses TRBV20-1 and TRBJ2-7; 12 bases are a match to TRBD2. This CDR3 contains 17 residues. V lost 3 bases to trimming and J lost 0 bases; unmatched junction nucleotides: 9. CDR1 DFQATT and CDR2 SNEGSKA come from the germline V gene (reference sequence). CDR3 nucleotide sequence: TGCAGTGCTAGTCATCTAGCGGGAGGGCAAATCTCCTACGAGCAGTACTTC. This translates into CSASHLAGGQISYEQYF.

The chain carries TRBV4-1 and TRBJ2-7; 10 positions agree with TRBD2. In germline, CDR1 is MGHRA, CDR2 YSYEKL. The CDR3 extends over 16 amino acids. The V segment lost 2 bases and the J segment 5 bases; nucleotides outside the gene matches: 9. CDR3 DNA: TGCGCCAGCAGCCAATACTCAGCGGGAGGGCTCGACGAGCAGTACTTC. Amino acid sequence: CASSQYSAGGLDEQYF.

The table lists this clone with a count of one. The chain joins TRBV10-1 to TRBJ1-2; a possible D gene is TRBD1 (5 bases). This CDR3 comprises 16 residues. The germline V and J ends were trimmed by 6 bases and 4 bases, with 21 bases remaining between them. CDR1 is WNHNN and CDR2 is SYGVQD in the germline V gene (reference sequence). The DNA for the CDR3 is TGCGCCAGCAGGGATGACAGACAACTAGCCCCCTATGGCTACACCTTC. Encoded protein: CASRDDRQLAPYGYTF.

The chain has TRBV15 and TRBJ2-7, with D unclear. The CDR3 sequence is 13 residues long. V gave up 0 bases and J gave up 0 bases, with 3 bases separating them. Germline CDR1 LNHNV, CDR2 YYDKDF (reference sequence). The CDR3 region is CATSRDLSYEQYF. The CDR3 nucleotides are TGTGCCACCAGCAGAGACCTCTCCTACGAGCAGTACTTC.

The V call is TRBV5-4, the J call TRBJ1-2; D is possibly TRBD1 (6 bases). CDR1 SGHNT and CDR2 YYREEE come from the germline V gene (reference sequence). The CDR3 is made up of 12 amino acids. The ends were cut back, 9 bases at V and 4 bases at J, with 13 bases in the middle. The CDR3 nucleotides read TGTGCCACTCAGGGGTTAGTCTATGGCTACACCTTC. Translating gives CATQGLVYGYTF.

V and J are TRBV2 and TRBJ2-5; the match to TRBD2 covers 10 bases. V shed 7 bases and J 5 bases; nucleotides not matched to a gene: 10. The CDR3 runs 15 residues. Germline V lookup: CDR1 SNHLY, CDR2 FYNNEI. The CDR3 DNA follows: TGTGCCAGCATCCCCAAGCGGGAGGGCCTGGAGACCCAGTACTTC. Translating it yields CASIPKREGLETQYF.

The V call is TRBV4-2, the J call TRBJ1-2, with D maybe TRBD1 (6 bases). The CDR3 sequence is 16 residues long. V was pared by 7 bases and J by 5 bases, with 23 bases between. The germline V gene has CDR1 LGHNA and CDR2 YNFKEQ. The CDR3 nucleotides are TGTGCCAGCACCCAGGGGCAGACCGACGGGTGGTATGGCTACACCTTC. Translating it yields CASTQGQTDGWYGYTF.

The J gene is TRBJ2-1, the V gene TRBV5-1; 9 nucleotides agree with TRBD2. Germline trimming cut 4 bases from V and 1 base from J; bases unmatched to any gene: 6. The CDR3 consists of 16 residues. Germline assignment: CDR1 SGHRS and CDR2 YFSETQ. The CDR3 sequence is CASSPPSGRSYNEQFF. As DNA, the CDR3 is TGCGCCAGCAGCCCCCCGAGCGGGAGGTCCTACAATGAGCAGTTCTTC.

This clone turned up a few times. The chain carries TRBV4-1 and TRBJ2-7, with 11 bases that match TRBD1. Germline loops: CDR1 MGHRA, CDR2 YSYEKL. CDR3 length: 14 amino acids. J lost 6 bases, V lost 2 bases, and 3 bases had no gene match. The CDR3 spells CASSQTGTGGEQYF. As DNA, the CDR3 is TGCGCCAGCAGCCAAACCGGGACAGGGGGCGAGCAGTACTTC.

J is TRBJ1-5 and V is TRBV7-2; a weak D match, TRBD1 (6 bases). The CDR3 has 16 amino acids. Per germline, CDR1 SGHTA and CDR2 FQGNSA. The V gene lost 5 bases and the J gene lost 5 bases, with 19 bases spanning the gap. The CDR3 is CASSEAAGTRDQPQHF. The CDR3 DNA sequence: TGTGCCAGCAGCGAAGCAGCCGGGACAAGAGATCAGCCCCAGCATTTT.